This passage covers 23 T cell receptor beta chains from one sample sequenced in a study of T cell clonality in common variable immunodeficiency. The repertoire was sequenced with immunoSEQ multiplex PCR; TCRdb's copy has only in-frame clones and lacks some. The sample holds approximately 37,000 clones, and no clone turns up only once. Sequencing used peripheral blood mononuclear cells. Receptors originate from a person aged 18 to 75 in good health.

This clone came up many times. Sequencing ends 3 residues short of the CDR3 end; the germline J gene provides the rest. The chain employs TRBV9 and TRBJ2-5, with TRBD1 as a possible D gene (6 bases). Germline V lookup: CDR1 SGDLS, CDR2 YYNGEE. V was cut by 0 bases and J by 2 bases, with 20 bases left in between. There are 18 residues in the CDR3. The CDR3 spells CASSVAEPGQLYQETQYF. CDR3 DNA, as far as it was read: TGTGCCAGCAGCGTAGCTGAACCAGGACAGTTATATCAAGAGACC.

This clone was recorded many times. The missing CDR3 end, 3 residues past where the read stops, is filled in from the germline J gene. The chain is built from TRBV7-8 and TRBJ2-1; the D gene is possibly TRBD2 (7 bases). Looked up from germline, CDR1 is SGHVS and CDR2 is FQNEAQ. There are 18 residues in the CDR3. Trimming took off 5 bases at V and 0 bases at J, with 20 bases between the two ends. The CDR3 bases that were read are TGTGCCAGCAGCCCCGGACTGGGGGGGCGAGCCTCCTACAATGAG. Encoded protein: CASSPGLGGRASYNE. The full CDR3 protein reads CASSPGLGGRASYNEQFF.

This clone was picked up a small number of times. The read is 3 residues too short to cover the CDR3 end, so that end is filled in from the germline J gene. This chain joins TRBV7-9 and TRBJ2-3, with D possibly TRBD2 on 5 matching bases. The CDR3 covers 14 residues. Germline V gene sequence: CDR1 SEHNR, CDR2 FQNEAQ (reference sequence). The V and J ends lost 0 bases and 6 bases respectively, with 10 bases between them. CDR3 region: CASSLADSSDTQYF. Incomplete CDR3 DNA: TGTGCCAGCAGCTTAGCGGACTCTTCGGATACG.

This clone was picked up a small number of times. The read ends 3 residues shy of where the CDR3 ends; the end is completed using the germline J gene. V and J are TRBV2 and TRBJ2-7; TRBD2 aligns across 11 bases. The trim removed 3 bases at V and 3 bases at J, leaving 7 bases unmatched. Germline loops: CDR1 SNHLY, CDR2 FYNNEI. The CDR3 is 16 residues long. The DNA read from the CDR3 is TGTGCCAGCAGTGAGGCTAGCGGGGGGCCATACTACGAG. Amino acids: CASSEASGGPYYE. In full, the CDR3 reads CASSEASGGPYYEQYF.

On this clone: Read sequence stops 3 residues before the CDR3 end, and the germline J gene provides the missing end. The chain employs TRBV5-1 and TRBJ2-7; TRBD1 agrees at 8 bases. Unmatched junction bases numbered 7, after V lost 3 bases and J lost 5 bases. Germline V lookup: CDR1 SGHRS, CDR2 YFSETQ. The CDR3 runs 14 residues. The CDR3 is CASSSGQGRNEQYF. CDR3 DNA (partial): TGCGCCAGCAGCTCAGGACAGGGACGGAACGAG.

This clone was detected many times. The CDR3 region is CASSQGHSAGANVLTF. The CDR3 DNA, read in part, is TGTGCCAGCAGCCAGGGACACTCGGCGGGGGCCAACGTC. V is TRBV4-2 and J is TRBJ2-6; a possible D gene is TRBD1 (6 bases). Read coverage stops 3 residues before the CDR3 terminus; the germline J gene supplies the remainder. V shed 3 bases and J shed 4 bases, with 13 bases lying between them. CDR1 LGHNA and CDR2 YNFKEQ come from the germline V gene. The length of the CDR3 is 16 residues.

This clone was counted a few times. The CDR3 is cut off 3 residues early in the read; its end comes from the germline J gene. The chain couples TRBV7-2 to TRBJ1-2; D is perhaps TRBD1 (6 bases). The CDR3 has 13 residues. Germline loops: CDR1 SGHTA, CDR2 FQGNSA. The CDR3 protein is CASSAHREDTYTF. CDR3 DNA, as far as it was read: TGTGCCAGCAGCGCCCACAGGGAGGATACC.

This clone was counted at least ten times. The read falls 3 residues short of the CDR3 end, and the missing part is taken from the germline J gene. The V call is TRBV20-1, the J call TRBJ2-2, with D possibly being TRBD2 (5 bases). CDR3 length equals 16 residues. Per germline, CDR1 DFQATT and CDR2 SNEGSKA (reference sequence). CDR3 bases read: TGCAGTGCTAGAGATCGAACGGCCGGGGAAGGGTCACCG. This encodes CSARDRTAGEGSP. Given in full, the CDR3 is CSARDRTAGEGSPLFF.

This clone has ten or more counts. Coverage ceases 3 residues before the CDR3 finishes, and the germline J gene fills in the end. The chain joins TRBV12-5 to TRBJ1-5, with 12 nucleotides matching TRBD1. Trimming removed 4 bases from V and 1 base from J; junction bases left unmatched: 11. The CDR3 has 19 amino acids. Germline-derived CDR1 and CDR2 are LGHNT and FRNRAP. CDR3 bases read: TGTGCTAGTGGTTATTCCGGGACAGGGGGCAAAGGGAGCAATCAGCCC. Its translation: CASGYSGTGGKGSNQP. The full CDR3 reads CASGYSGTGGKGSNQPQHF.

For this clone: From the germline J gene comes the end of the CDR3, since the read stops 3 residues before it. J is TRBJ1-5 and V is TRBV2; 9 bases agree with TRBD1. V shed 4 bases and J 4 bases; nucleotides not matched to a gene: 5. In germline, CDR1 is SNHLY, CDR2 FYNNEI. The CDR3 covers 15 residues. CDR3: CASSAGQGKNQPQHF. The DNA read from the CDR3 is TGTGCCAGCAGTGCCGGACAGGGGAAGAATCAGCCC. Complete variable domain (other parts from reference TRBV2 and TRBJ1-5): EPEVTQTPSHQVTQMGQEVILRCVPISNHLYFYWYRQILGQKVEFLVSFYNNEISEKSEIFDDQFSVERPDGSNFTLKIRSTKLEDSAMYFCASSAGQGKNQPQHFGDGTRLSIL.

This clone is deemed medium-sized. The CDR3 is cut off 3 residues early in the read; its end comes from the germline J gene. The genes are TRBV6-2 or TRBV6-3 and TRBJ1-4, with 7 bases that match TRBD1. The germline gives CDR1 MNHEY, CDR2 SVGEGT. The CDR3 sequence is 16 residues long. J gave up 2 bases and V 4 bases, and 7 bases lay outside the gene matches. The sequenced part of the CDR3 DNA is TGTGCCAGCAGTTCAACAGGGGTCCGGACTAATGAAAAA. This sequence encodes CASSSTGVRTNEK. The whole CDR3 sequence reads CASSSTGVRTNEKLFF.

Many counts were recorded for this clone. The sequence runs out 3 residues before the end of the CDR3; the remainder is reconstructed from the germline J gene. J is TRBJ1-5 and V is TRBV28; 9 nucleotides agree with TRBD1. Germline loops: CDR1 MDHEN, CDR2 SYDVKM. V was pared by 9 bases and J by 3 bases, with 9 bases of the junction left unmatched. CDR3 length: 15 amino acids. The CDR3 region is CASASDRGVNQPQHF. CDR3 bases read: TGTGCCAGTGCGTCTGACAGGGGGGTCAATCAGCCC.

The sample holds many counts of this clone. This CDR3 reads CAWSVGGGGIYYGYTF. The covered CDR3 bases are TGTGCCTGGAGTGTAGGGGGAGGGGGCATCTACTATGGC. The chain combines TRBV30 with TRBJ1-2; 7 bases fit TRBD1. The sequence runs out 3 residues before the end of the CDR3; the remainder is reconstructed from the germline J gene. The CDR3 is 16 residues long. V trimming: 0 bases; J trimming: 3 bases; junction bases outside the gene matches: 10. Germline V gives CDR1 GTSNPN, CDR2 SVGIG (reference sequence).

This clone was seen ten or more times. The read ends 3 residues shy of where the CDR3 ends; the end is completed using the germline J gene. This chain connects TRBV6-2 or TRBV6-3 to TRBJ2-2, with 7 bases lining up with TRBD2. The CDR3 spans 13 residues. Germline V gene sequence: CDR1 MNHEY, CDR2 SVGEGT. The part of the CDR3 DNA that was read is TGTGCCAGCAGTTGGTCGGGGGGTGAAAAG. Translated: CASSWSGGEK. The complete CDR3 protein is CASSWSGGEKLFF.

This clone was counted ten times or more. From the germline J gene comes the end of the CDR3, since the read stops 3 residues before it. The chain recombines TRBV2 with TRBJ2-5; no reliable D call. The V end lost 4 bases, the J end lost 0 bases, and 3 bases lay between the germline ends. Germline loops: CDR1 SNHLY, CDR2 FYNNEI. The CDR3 totals 12 residues. CDR3 sequence: CASSVDQETQYF. Incomplete CDR3 DNA: TGTGCCAGCAGTGTAGACCAAGAGACC. The full variable domain, with the rest looked up from reference TRBV2 and TRBJ2-5, is EPEVTQTPSHQVTQMGQEVILRCVPISNHLYFYWYRQILGQKVEFLVSFYNNEISEKSEIFDDQFSVERPDGSNFTLKIRSTKLEDSAMYFCASSVDQETQYFGPGTRLLVL.

This clone has at least ten counts. The read finishes 3 residues shy of the CDR3 end, and the germline J gene is used to complete it. The sample contains more than one DNA sequence encoding this CDR3. The V call is TRBV19, the J call TRBJ1-5, with D hard to call. CDR1 and CDR2 (germline): LNHDA, SQIVND (reference sequence). The CDR3 is 15 amino acids. Trimming took 1 base from V and 0 from J, leaving 7 bases between them. CDR3 sequence reads: CASSIGGGSNQPQHF. The CDR3 bases that were read are TGTGCCAGTAGTATAGGCGGAGGTAGCAATCAGCCC.

This clone was seen many times. Read sequence stops 3 residues before the CDR3 end, and the germline J gene provides the missing end. The chain recombines TRBV2 with TRBJ1-1, with D perhaps TRBD1 (5 bases). This CDR3 spans 12 amino acids. The germline V gene has CDR1 SNHLY and CDR2 FYNNEI. CDR3: CASIPDSWRAFF. CDR3 DNA (partial): TGTGCCAGCATCCCCGACAGTTGGAGA. Based on the CDR3 plus reference TRBV2 and TRBJ1-1, the full variable domain is EPEVTQTPSHQVTQMGQEVILRCVPISNHLYFYWYRQILGQKVEFLVSFYNNEISEKSEIFDDQFSVERPDGSNFTLKIRSTKLEDSAMYFCASIPDSWRAFFGQGTRLTVV.

A few counts support this clone. The read falls 3 residues short of the CDR3 end, and the missing part is taken from the germline J gene. The chain combines TRBV19 with TRBJ2-3; D is unclear. The CDR3 is 13 amino acids. CDR1 and CDR2 (germline): LNHDA, SQIVND (reference sequence). CDR3 sequence: CASSIRAKETQYF. The CDR3 DNA, read in part, is TGTGCCAGTAGTATAAGGGCAAAAGAGACG. Full variable domain (outside the CDR3, taken from reference TRBV19 and TRBJ2-3): DGGITQSPKYLFRKEGQNVTLSCEQNLNHDAMYWYRQDPGQGLRLIYYSQIVNDFQKGDIAEGYSVSREKKESFPLTVTSAQKNPTAFYLCASSIRAKETQYFGPGTRLTVL.

This clone was counted ten times or more. The missing CDR3 end, 3 residues past where the read stops, is filled in from the germline J gene. This chain links TRBV20-1 with TRBJ2-1, with D possibly matching TRBD1 (5 bases). This CDR3 region has 16 residues. Deletions cut 6 bases from V and 5 bases from J, with 23 bases between. In germline, CDR1 is DFQATT, CDR2 SNEGSKA (reference sequence). The CDR3 region is CSALPTEFAFNNEQFF. The CDR3 DNA, read in part, is TGCAGTGCCTTGCCGACAGAATTTGCATTTAACAATGAG.

This clone was observed many times. The read ends 3 residues shy of where the CDR3 ends; the end is completed using the germline J gene. The chain combines TRBV7-2 with TRBJ2-1; D may be TRBD2 (6 bases). This CDR3 comprises 15 residues. Germline CDR1 SGHTA, CDR2 FQGNSA. Between the trimmed V and J ends, which lost 1 base and 7 bases, there was a span of 14 bases. The CDR3 DNA, read in part, is TGTGCCAGCAGCTTAGGGGGGACTTTCTATAATGAG. Translation gives CASSLGGTFYNE. The CDR3 reads in full as CASSLGGTFYNEQFF.

This clone was seen many times. With the read ending 3 residues before the CDR3 end, the germline J gene is used to fill in that end. The rearrangement joins TRBV5-1 to TRBJ2-3, with a weak D call TRBD2 (5 bases). This CDR3 contains 15 residues. V lost 3 bases to trimming and J lost 5 bases, with 16 bases between them. The V gene's germline CDR1 is SGHRS and CDR2 YFSETQ. This CDR3 reads CASSYQRGYGDTQYF. The covered CDR3 bases are TGCGCCAGCAGCTATCAAAGAGGGTATGGAGATACG.

The table lists this clone with many counts. Read data end 3 residues before the CDR3 end; the end is taken from the germline J gene. The V and J genes are TRBV6-1 and TRBJ1-2, with a weak D call TRBD1 (5 bases). There are 13 residues in the CDR3. The ends were cut back, 2 bases at V and 5 bases at J, with 9 bases in the middle. Germline CDR1 MNHNS, CDR2 SASEGT. This CDR3 reads CASSEIAGYGYTF. The CDR3 bases that were read are TGTGCCAGCAGTGAAATCGCAGGGTATGGC.

This clone was picked up a small number of times. The read terminates 3 residues before the CDR3 end, so the remaining end is supplied by the germline J gene. The chain joins TRBV20-1 to TRBJ2-5; D might be TRBD1 (6 bases). The germline V and J ends were trimmed by 0 bases and 4 bases, with 24 bases remaining between them. Per the germline V gene, CDR1 is DFQATT and CDR2 is SNEGSKA (reference sequence). The CDR3 loop spans 18 amino acids. Here the CDR3 reads CSARDYWDGPRGIETQYF. The part of the CDR3 DNA that was read is TGCAGTGCTAGAGATTATTGGGACGGACCAAGGGGGATAGAGACC.